This TCR beta chain was retrieved from a study of cytomegalovirus exposure and HLA in healthy donors. This PCR relied on a set of 60 Vbeta primers and 13 Jbeta primers. TCRdb's copy holds only in-frame clones and misses some; the assay was immunoSEQ multiplex PCR. The data hold 150,000 to 200,000 clones, with about 75% observed a single time. Study-level findings and limits: An assumption of roughly uniform sequencing depth across donors underlay the presence/absence analyses. Beyond CMV serostatus, there was no information to go on about immune exposure. Under in vitro conditions, three CMV-associated chains were confirmed as specific for CMV antigens.

Germline-derived CDR1 and CDR2 are SNHLY and FYNNEI. V was shortened by 8 bases and J by 0 bases, with 14 bases between the two germline ends. This CDR3 spans 15 amino acids. Worth noting for this clone: Its antigen is not identified.

V usage is TRBV2 and J usage is TRBJ2-1; D call uncertain. The TCR was taken from a male donor in good health and CMV-seronegative. The sequencing sample was made of PBMCs. The CDR3 spells CASYGDLSSYNEQFF. The CDR3 region has the DNA TGTGCCAGCTACGGTGACTTGAGCTCCTACAATGAGCAGTTCTTC.